This record looks at one T cell receptor beta chain sequence and its context. The data were obtained in a study of blood T cell repertoires in COVID-19. Study details: The origin of the acute and convalescent COVID-19 samples was the United States, Italy and Spain. The cDNA or gDNA used as material had been derived from T cells, B-cell-depleted T cells, or PBMCs.

The protocol was immunoSEQ multiplex PCR, while the TCRdb copy is restricted to in-frame clones and leaves out a portion. The sample records 75,000 to 95,000 clones, around 82% being singletons. The source is a man aged 55 to 70 with COVID-19, enrolled during active disease. Sequenced: peripheral blood.

CDR3 in DNA: TGCAGCGTTGATTCAGGGGGCCGGCAAGAGACCCAGTACTTC. This gives the protein CSVDSGGRQETQYF. The genes are TRBV29-1 and TRBJ2-5; 8 nucleotides line up with TRBD1. In germline, CDR1 is SQVTM, CDR2 ANQGSEA. J gave up 2 bases and V 3 bases, and 5 bases lay outside the gene matches. This CDR3 region has 14 residues.